This T cell receptor beta chain derives from a study of T cell responses to AZD1222 COVID-19 vaccine. Study-level points and caveats: Reports indicate that nearly half of spike-specific TCRs are directed at unmutated variant regions. Only six individuals given AZD1222 were seropositive at baseline. Researchers report vaccine-associated CD4 TCRs spanning spike, with dominance at 160-218 and 743-854.

V dropped 3 bases and J dropped 5; count of bases not matched to a gene: 7. Germline CDR1 is LGHDT and CDR2 is YNNKEL (reference sequence). This CDR3 region has 15 residues. Profiling relied on immunoSEQ multiplex PCR, and the TCRdb table lists in-frame clones only, not all of them. The table records 45,000 to 55,000 clones, roughly 80% of them present only once. As to this clone: What it recognizes is unknown.

This TCR was sampled from an adult in good health. Sequences were derived from peripheral blood, sampled on day 0 of MenACWY control vaccination. The chain recombines TRBV3-1 (or the pseudogene TRBV3-2) with TRBJ1-1; 9 positions agree with TRBD1. The DNA of the CDR3 is TGTGCCAGCAGCCATGAGGGACAGGGAAAGACTGAAGCTTTCTTT. This codes for CASSHEGQGKTEAFF.